In this sample, the clone carrying this T cell receptor beta chain turned up a few times. The antigen is undetermined. This sample was included in a study of T cell repertoires in cytomegalovirus infection. TCRdb passed the reads through MiXCR, listing each CDR3 protein once. The repertoire holds roughly 990,000 distinct CDR3 sequences, with under 40% as singletons. CDR1 and CDR2 (germline): MNHEY, SVGAGI. V was pared by 0 bases and J by 13 bases, with 16 bases between. This CDR3 comprises 15 residues. The source material was cultured CD8+ T cells from PBMCs, sampled from culture after CMV antigen stimulation. The V call is TRBV6-5, the J call TRBJ1-6; D is undetermined. This sequence was found in a human donor in good health (CMV status not recorded). Some clones in this sample may be carry-over from other donors' samples. CDR3 protein: CASSYSRSRPGPLHF. Written as DNA, the CDR3 is TGTGCCAGCAGTTACTCGAGGTCTCGGCCGGGTCCCCTCCACTTT.